Listed below are T cell receptor beta chains from one sample, sequenced in a study of radiotherapy plus CTLA-4 blockade in lung cancer. The assay was immunoSEQ multiplex PCR, and TCRdb's table has in-frame clones only and misses some. The table lists approximately 32,000 clones, roughly three quarters of them singletons, with 4% in the top ten. The sequencing used peripheral blood, collected from a patient treated with radiotherapy plus ipilimumab. The origin of the receptors is a human donor with non-small cell lung cancer who had stable disease on radiotherapy plus ipilimumab. Both conserved end residues are part of each CDR3. D genes are given only for firm matches. The size entry is marked missing in some rows and otherwise reads once, few, many or a size class.

-,TRBV13,TRBD1,TRBJ2-7,TGTGCCAGCAGCTTGGGACAGACTTACGAGCAGTACTTC,CASSLGQTYEQYF
-,TRBV9,TRBD1,TRBJ2-1,TGTGCCAGCAGCGACGGGACAGGAGAATACAATGAGCAGTTCTTC,CASSDGTGEYNEQFF
once,TRBV27,TRBD2,TRBJ2-1,TGTGCCAGCAGTTATGCTGCGGGAGAGACGGCGAATGAGCAGTTCTTC,CASSYAAGETANEQFF
-,TRBV9,-,TRBJ2-1,TGTGCCAGCAGCGTAGATGGTAGGGAGTACAATGAGCAGTTCTTC,CASSVDGREYNEQFF
-,TRBV5-1,TRBD1,TRBJ1-2,TGCGCCAGCAGCTCCACGGGACAGGGAGGTGGCTACACCTTC,CASSSTGQGGGYTF
-,TRBV4-3,-,TRBJ2-1,TGCGCCAGCAGCCTCAGGGGGGGTGGAAATGAGCAGTTCTTC,CASSLRGGGNEQFF
few,TRBV6-5,TRBD1,TRBJ2-7,TGTGCCAGCAGCCCCCGACAGGGGTCGCCCTACGAGCAGTACTTC,CASSPRQGSPYEQYF
-,TRBV6-1,-,TRBJ1-5,TGTGCCAGCAGTGAACAGTTGAGGCTTCAGCATTTT,CASSEQLRLQHF
-,TRBV5-1,TRBD1,TRBJ2-1,TGCGCCAGCAGCTCCGACAGGGGCTCCTACAATGAGCAGTTCTTC,CASSSDRGSYNEQFF
medium-sized,TRBV6-1,-,TRBJ2-2,TGTGCCAGCACCCTCACCGGGGAGCTGTTTTTT,CASTLTGELFF
-,TRBV4-1,TRBD1,TRBJ2-1,TGCGCCAGCAGCGACCGGGACAGGGGCAGAAATGAGCAGTTCTTC,CASSDRDRGRNEQFF
once,TRBV2,-,TRBJ1-1,TGTGCCAGCATATACAGCCCGAACACTGAAGCTTTCTTT,CASIYSPNTEAFF
-,TRBV7-2,TRBD2,TRBJ2-1,TGTGCCAGCAGCCGAAAGCGGGATAGGCGAAATGAGCAGTTCTTC,CASSRKRDRRNEQFF
-,TRBV7-3,-,TRBJ2-7,TGTGCCAGCAGCTTCCTACCAGGAACCTCCTACGAGCAGTACTTC,CASSFLPGTSYEQYF
few,TRBV5-8,TRBD1,TRBJ2-5,TGTGCCAGCAGCGCGGGACAGGGAGGAATAACAGAGACCCAGTACTTC,CASSAGQGGITETQYF
once,TRBV9,-,TRBJ2-3,TGTGCCAGCAGCGTAGTGGTCTCCACAGATACGCAGTATTTT,CASSVVVSTDTQYF
-,TRBV7-2,-,TRBJ2-2,TGTGCCAGCAGCTTAGCCGACACCGGGGAGCTGTTTTTT,CASSLADTGELFF
-,TRBV9,-,TRBJ1-1,TGTGCCAGCAGCGTATCTCAGGGGCACACTGAAGCTTTCTTT,CASSVSQGHTEAFF
-,TRBV25-1,-,TRBJ2-7,TGTGCCAGCAGTGACCAGTGGGTTCCCGAGCAGTACTTC,CASSDQWVPEQYF
-,TRBV27,-,TRBJ2-2,TGTGCCAGCAGCCCAGCCGGGACACGTATGGAGCTGTTTTTT,CASSPAGTRMELFF
-,TRBV7-7,-,TRBJ2-1,TGTGCTAGCAGCTTACTCAACTCAGGCTACAATGAGCAGTTCTTC,CASSLLNSGYNEQFF
-,TRBV6-1,TRBD1,TRBJ1-1,TGTGCCAGCCGGAACAGGGGAGGAAACACTGAAGCTTTCTTT,CASRNRGGNTEAFF
-,TRBV7-2,-,TRBJ2-7,TGTGCCAGCAGCCGGCAGGGCGGGGAGTCCTACGAGCAGTACTTC,CASSRQGGESYEQYF
-,TRBV18,-,TRBJ1-1,TGTGCCAGCTCTGCCGGAGGGAACACTGAAGCTTTCTTT,CASSAGGNTEAFF
-,TRBV7-2,TRBD2,TRBJ2-3,TGTGCCAGCAGCCCATTAGCGGGAGGGTCCACAGATACGCAGTATTTT,CASSPLAGGSTDTQYF